The 10 T cell receptor beta chains below come from one sample, sequenced in a study of cytomegalovirus exposure and HLA in healthy donors. In the PCR, 60 Vbeta and 13 Jbeta primers were used. Sequenced by immunoSEQ multiplex PCR; TCRdb stores in-frame clones only, minus some. The sample consists of some 160,000 clones, more than 75% of them appearing once. The sample consisted of PBMCs. These receptors all stem from a male donor in good health and CMV-seronegative.

The V call is TRBV13, the J call TRBJ2-1; possibly TRBD1 for D (5 bases). V was cut by 5 bases and J by 4 bases, with 15 bases left in between. Germline-derived CDR1 and CDR2 are PRHDT and FYEKMQ (reference sequence). The CDR3 runs 15 residues. Written as DNA, the CDR3 is TGTGCCAGCAGCCCACCTCGACAGAAGTACAATGAGCAGTTCTTC. Amino acid sequence: CASSPPRQKYNEQFF. Using reference TRBV13 and TRBJ2-1 for the parts outside the CDR3, the full variable domain is AAGVIQSPRHLIKEKRETATLKCYPIPRHDTVYWYQQGPGQDPQFLISFYEKMQSDKGSIPDRFSAQQFSDYHSELNMSSLELGDSALYFCASSPPRQKYNEQFFGPGTRLTVL.

The genes are TRBV25-1 and TRBJ2-2, with TRBD1 matching over 8 bases. The germline V gene encodes CDR1 MGHDK and CDR2 SYGVNS. This CDR3 is built from 13 residues. V lost 9 bases, J lost 6 bases, and 6 bases stayed unmatched. Here the CDR3 DNA reads TGTGCCAGAATATTCAGGGGGCCCGGGGAGCTGTTTTTT. This encodes CARIFRGPGELFF.

The V call is TRBV27, the J call TRBJ1-5; 8 bases line up with TRBD1. The CDR3 totals 14 residues. The J segment lost 2 bases and the V segment lost 4 bases, leaving 1 base of the junction unmatched. Germline V CDR1 and CDR2: MNHEY, SMNVEV (reference sequence). CDR3 region: CASSSGQGNQPQHF. The CDR3 nucleotides are TGTGCCAGCAGTTCGGGACAGGGCAATCAGCCCCAGCATTTT.

This clone was observed a few times. This chain joins TRBV5-1 and TRBJ1-2; no clear D. The V gene lost 6 bases and the J gene lost 0 bases, with 12 bases spanning the gap. The length of the CDR3 is 14 residues. The germline V gene encodes CDR1 SGHRS and CDR2 YFSETQ. CDR3 residues: CASTPRESNYGYTF. The CDR3 DNA is TGCGCCAGCACGCCCCGGGAATCTAACTATGGCTACACCTTC.

This chain joins TRBV6-5 and TRBJ1-1; 8 nucleotides align to TRBD1. The germline V gene has CDR1 MNHEY and CDR2 SVGAGI. J was trimmed by 5 bases and V by 4 bases; bases with no gene match: 12. There are 16 residues in the CDR3. The CDR3 loop reads CASSSLSGGIKTEAFF. In DNA, the CDR3 is TGTGCCAGCAGTTCCCTGTCAGGGGGCATCAAAACTGAAGCTTTCTTT.

V is TRBV2 and J is TRBJ2-5; 7 positions agree with TRBD2. The junction had 8 bases not matched to a gene; V was cut back by 7 bases and J by 0 bases. CDR3 length equals 15 residues. CDR1 is SNHLY and CDR2 is FYNNEI in the germline V gene. CDR3 coding DNA: TGTGCCAGCATCCGCTTGGGAGGGAACCAAGAGACCCAGTACTTC. Protein product: CASIRLGGNQETQYF. Supplemented by reference TRBV2 and TRBJ2-5, the full variable domain reads EPEVTQTPSHQVTQMGQEVILRCVPISNHLYFYWYRQILGQKVEFLVSFYNNEISEKSEIFDDQFSVERPDGSNFTLKIRSTKLEDSAMYFCASIRLGGNQETQYFGPGTRLLVL.

This chain uses TRBV2 with TRBJ1-2, with D hard to call. Germline lookup yields CDR1 SNHLY and CDR2 FYNNEI. Between the trimmed V and J ends, which lost 3 bases and 0 bases, there was a span of 8 bases. The CDR3 spans 14 residues. The CDR3 spells CASSDVIANYGYTF. As DNA, the CDR3 is TGTGCCAGCAGTGACGTTATAGCTAACTATGGCTACACCTTC.

The chain combines TRBV5-1 with TRBJ2-7; 8 positions match TRBD1. Trimming took 3 bases from V and 7 from J; bases not matched to a gene: 15. This CDR3 is built from 16 residues. From germline, CDR1 is SGHRS and CDR2 YFSETQ. The DNA for the CDR3 is TGCGCCAGCAGCTCGCCCACCGGGACAGGCCCGGGGGAGCAGTACTTC. Translated, it gives CASSSPTGTGPGEQYF.

J is TRBJ1-1 and V is TRBV16; 8 bases are shared with TRBD1. This CDR3 region has 14 residues. V lost 0 bases to trimming and J lost 7 bases; unmatched junction nucleotides: 4. Per germline, CDR1 KGHSY and CDR2 FQNENV. CDR3 bases: TGTGCCAGCAGCCAATCGCACGGACAGGGTGAAGCTTTCTTT. It specifies CASSQSHGQGEAFF.

This chain links TRBV10-3 with TRBJ2-2; D unclear. Germline CDR1 is ENHRY and CDR2 is SYGVKD. Deletions cut 11 bases from V and 0 bases from J, with 10 bases between. The CDR3 spans 13 residues. The CDR3 nucleotides are TGTGCCGTACAGATTACGAACACCGGGGAGCTGTTTTTT. Residues: CAVQITNTGELFF.